This T cell receptor (beta chain) appears in the sequencing data of a study of pediatric ulcerative colitis. The protocol was immunoSEQ multiplex PCR, while the TCRdb copy is restricted to in-frame clones and leaves out a portion. The sample has about 17,000 clones, less than 80% seen once. Between the trimmed V and J ends, which lost 6 bases and 3 bases, there was a span of 5 bases. This CDR3 spans 11 amino acids. Germline CDR1 SNHLY, CDR2 FYNNEI. Rectal tissue came from one to two pinch biopsies taken at colonoscopy. Sequencing was performed on gut tissue. The chain couples TRBV2 to TRBJ1-2; no reliable D call. The source of this sequence is a girl aged 10-17 years with moderate ulcerative colitis. CDR3 nucleotide sequence: TGTGCCAGCAGGGCGGACTATGGCTACACCTTC. Translation: CASRADYGYTF.